The rows below give T cell receptor beta chains drawn from one sample of a study of shared clonotypes between healthy human individuals. Some clones are missing from TCRdb's copy, which holds only in-frame ones; the method was immunoSEQ multiplex PCR. The sample comprises about 600,000 clones, more than 95% of which are singletons, and approximately 0.057% rests with the top ten. The sequenced sample consisted of naive CD4+ T cells sorted from blood. The receptors come from a woman aged 25-40 years in good health. Both conserved end residues are part of each CDR3. Fields, in order: J gene, V gene, clone size, D gene, CDR3 protein, CDR3 DNA. The D gene is left open where the match is weak. Clone size is shown for a subset of rows, as once, few, many or a class of expanded clone.

TRBJ2-7	TRBV27	NA	NA	CASSTAPGPLGYEQYF	TGTGCCAGCAGTACGGCTCCGGGGCCCCTGGGTTACGAGCAGTACTTC
TRBJ2-7	TRBV28	NA	NA	CASSPPTDEQYF	TGTGCCAGCAGTCCCCCGACAGACGAGCAGTACTTC
TRBJ1-3	TRBV7-2	NA	NA	CASSFTASSGNTIYF	TGTGCCAGCAGCTTTACAGCTTCCTCTGGAAACACCATATATTTT
TRBJ1-6	TRBV6-5	once	NA	CASSYRAAFGSPLHF	TGTGCCAGCAGTTACCGGGCGGCCTTTGGGTCACCCCTCCACTTT
TRBJ1-5	TRBV28	NA	NA	CASSPRSGAANQPQHF	TGTGCCAGCAGTCCCCGGTCAGGGGCCGCTAATCAGCCCCAGCATTTT
TRBJ2-5	TRBV7-7	NA	NA	CASSRDGPPQYF	TGTGCCAGCAGCCGTGACGGGCCCCCCCAGTACTTC
TRBJ2-5	TRBV13	once	NA	CASSPTSLKETQYF	TGTGCCAGCAGCCCGACGTCCCTCAAAGAGACCCAGTACTTC
TRBJ1-1	TRBV9	NA	NA	CASSVGSLDTEAFF	TGTGCCAGCAGCGTAGGGAGTTTGGACACTGAAGCTTTCTTT
TRBJ2-1	TRBV19	NA	TRBD2	CASSPRTSGRMYEQFF	TGTGCCAGTAGTCCTCGGACTAGCGGGAGAATGTATGAGCAGTTCTTC
TRBJ2-7	TRBV5-1	NA	NA	CASSSQPSKNEQYF	TGCGCCAGCAGCTCACAGCCCTCCAAGAACGAGCAGTACTTC
TRBJ1-5	TRBV28	NA	TRBD1	CASSPPRGQGSNQPQHF	TGTGCCAGCAGTCCCCCTCGGGGACAGGGAAGCAATCAGCCCCAGCATTTT
TRBJ2-7	TRBV28	NA	NA	CASSGRRIPYEQYF	TGTGCCAGCAGTGGCCGAAGAATACCCTACGAGCAGTACTTC
TRBJ2-5	TRBV5-1	NA	NA	CASSLVRGGKETQYF	TGCGCCAGCAGCTTGGTCAGGGGGGGCAAGGAGACCCAGTACTTC